The clone carrying this T cell receptor (beta chain) was found once. This sample is drawn from a study of T cell changes during pregnancy in multiple sclerosis. Assay: immunoSEQ multiplex PCR; the TCRdb copy retains only in-frame clones and omits some. The table shows tens of thousands of clones, with 75% to 90% occurring only once. This TCR was recovered from a female donor in good health, enrolled as a control in a pregnancy study. This specimen consisted of CD4+ T cells from peripheral blood mononuclear cells, obtained in the first trimester of pregnancy.

CDR3 bases: TGCGCCAGCAGGTCCTCGGGGAGCTCCTACAATGAGCAGTTCTTC. It specifies CASRSSGSSYNEQFF. V gene TRBV5-1 combines with J gene TRBJ2-1; maybe TRBD2 (5 bases). V lost 5 bases, J lost 0 bases, and 12 bases lay in between. The CDR3 contains 15 residues. CDR1 and CDR2 from the germline V gene are SGHRS and YFSETQ.